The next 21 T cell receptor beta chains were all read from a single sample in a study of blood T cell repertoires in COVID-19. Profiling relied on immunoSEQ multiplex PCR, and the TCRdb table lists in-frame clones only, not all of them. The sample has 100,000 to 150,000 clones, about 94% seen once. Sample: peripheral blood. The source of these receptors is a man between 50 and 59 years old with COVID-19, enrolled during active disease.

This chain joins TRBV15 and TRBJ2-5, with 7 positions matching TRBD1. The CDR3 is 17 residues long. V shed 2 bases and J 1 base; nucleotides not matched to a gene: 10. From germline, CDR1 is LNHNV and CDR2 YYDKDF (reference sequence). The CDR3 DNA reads TGTGCCACCAGCAGAAAGAGACAGGGTGGGTTCCAAGAGACCCAGTACTTC. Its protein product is CATSRKRQGGFQETQYF.

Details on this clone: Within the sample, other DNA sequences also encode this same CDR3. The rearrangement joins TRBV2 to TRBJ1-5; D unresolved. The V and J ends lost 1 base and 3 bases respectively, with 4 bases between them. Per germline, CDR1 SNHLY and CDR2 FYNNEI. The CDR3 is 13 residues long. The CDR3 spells CASSEDYNQPQHF. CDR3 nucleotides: TGTGCCAGCAGTGAAGACTACAATCAGCCCCAGCATTTT.

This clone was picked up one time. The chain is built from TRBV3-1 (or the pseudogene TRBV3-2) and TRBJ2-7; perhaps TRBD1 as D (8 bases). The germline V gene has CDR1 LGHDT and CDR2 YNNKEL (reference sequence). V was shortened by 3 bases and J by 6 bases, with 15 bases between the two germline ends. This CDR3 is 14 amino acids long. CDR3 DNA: TGTGCCAGCAGCCATAACAGGGGGGGCTCCGAGCAGTACTTC. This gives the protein CASSHNRGGSEQYF.

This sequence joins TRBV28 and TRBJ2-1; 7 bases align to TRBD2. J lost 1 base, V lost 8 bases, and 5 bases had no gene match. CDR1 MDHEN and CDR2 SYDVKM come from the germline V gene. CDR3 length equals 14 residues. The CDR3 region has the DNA TGTGCCAGCCGCGGGAGTCGGTCCTACAATGAGCAGTTCTTC. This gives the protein CASRGSRSYNEQFF. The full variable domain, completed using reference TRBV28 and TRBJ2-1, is DVKVTQSSRYLVKRTGEKVFLECVQDMDHENMFWYRQDPGLGLRLIYFSYDVKMKEKGDIPEGYSVSREKKERFSLILESASTNQTSMYLCASRGSRSYNEQFFGPGTRLTVL.

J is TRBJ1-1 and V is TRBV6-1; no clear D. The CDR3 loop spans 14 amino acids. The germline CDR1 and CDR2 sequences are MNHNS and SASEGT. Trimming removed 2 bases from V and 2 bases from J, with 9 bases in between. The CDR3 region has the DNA TGTGCCAGCAGTGAAACCCCGGGTAACACTGAAGCTTTCTTT. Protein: CASSETPGNTEAFF.

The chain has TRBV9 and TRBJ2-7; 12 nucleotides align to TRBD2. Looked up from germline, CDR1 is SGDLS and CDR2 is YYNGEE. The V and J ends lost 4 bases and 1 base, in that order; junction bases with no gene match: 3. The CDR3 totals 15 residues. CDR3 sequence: CASSTGLAGSYEQYF. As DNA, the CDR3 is TGTGCCAGCAGCACTGGACTAGCGGGATCCTACGAGCAGTACTTC.

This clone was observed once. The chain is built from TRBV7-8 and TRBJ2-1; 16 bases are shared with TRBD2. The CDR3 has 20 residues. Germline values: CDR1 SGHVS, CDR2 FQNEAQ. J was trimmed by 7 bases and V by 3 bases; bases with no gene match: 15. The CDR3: CASSFSWAGTSGRASNEQFF. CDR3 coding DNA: TGTGCCAGCAGCTTCAGTTGGGCGGGGACTAGCGGGAGGGCTAGTAATGAGCAGTTCTTC.

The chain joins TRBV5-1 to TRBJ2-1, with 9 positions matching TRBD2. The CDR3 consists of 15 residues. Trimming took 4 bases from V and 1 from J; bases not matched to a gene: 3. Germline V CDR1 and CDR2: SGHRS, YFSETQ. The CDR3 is CASSATSGSYNEQFF. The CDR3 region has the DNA TGCGCCAGCAGCGCTACTAGCGGGTCCTACAATGAGCAGTTCTTC.

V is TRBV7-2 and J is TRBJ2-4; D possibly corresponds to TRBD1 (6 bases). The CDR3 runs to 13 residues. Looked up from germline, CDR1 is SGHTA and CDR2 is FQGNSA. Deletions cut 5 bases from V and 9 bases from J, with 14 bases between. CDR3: CASSRKQGSIQYF. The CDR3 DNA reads TGTGCCAGCAGCCGAAAACAGGGCAGCATTCAGTACTTC.

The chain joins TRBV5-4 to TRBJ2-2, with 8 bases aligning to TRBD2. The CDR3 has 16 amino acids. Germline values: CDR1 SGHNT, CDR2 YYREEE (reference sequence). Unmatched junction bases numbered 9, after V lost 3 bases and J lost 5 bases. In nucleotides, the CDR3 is TGTGCCAGCAGCTATGGACGGGAGGGCCTTACCGGGGAGCTGTTTTTT. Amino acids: CASSYGREGLTGELFF.

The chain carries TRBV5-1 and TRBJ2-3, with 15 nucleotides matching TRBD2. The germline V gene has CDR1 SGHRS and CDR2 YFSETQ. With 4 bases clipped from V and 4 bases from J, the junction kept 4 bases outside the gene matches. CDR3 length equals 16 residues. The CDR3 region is CASSPGLAGGADTQYF. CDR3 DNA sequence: TGCGCCAGCAGCCCGGGACTAGCGGGAGGTGCAGATACGCAGTATTTT.

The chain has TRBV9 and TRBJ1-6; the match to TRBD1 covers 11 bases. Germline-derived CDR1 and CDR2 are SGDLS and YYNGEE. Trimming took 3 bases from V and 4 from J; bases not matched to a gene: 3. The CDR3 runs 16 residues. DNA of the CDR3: TGTGCCAGCAGCGACGGGGACAGGGGGTATAATTCACCCCTCCACTTT. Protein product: CASSDGDRGYNSPLHF.

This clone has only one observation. CDR3 residues: CAWRGPGDNTGELFF. CDR3 coding DNA: TGTGCCTGGAGAGGACCGGGAGACAACACCGGGGAGCTGTTTTTT. V is TRBV30 and J is TRBJ2-2; perhaps TRBD2 as D (6 bases). Trimming left V 3 bases short and J 2 bases short, with 13 bases between. This CDR3 has 15 residues. CDR1 is GTSNPN, CDR2 SVGIG, per germline (reference sequence).

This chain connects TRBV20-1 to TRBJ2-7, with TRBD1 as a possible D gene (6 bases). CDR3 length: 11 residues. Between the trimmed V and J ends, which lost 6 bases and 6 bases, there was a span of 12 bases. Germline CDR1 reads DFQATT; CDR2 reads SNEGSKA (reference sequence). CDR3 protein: CSALRGTEQYF. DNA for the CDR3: TGCAGTGCCCTAAGGGGGACCGAGCAGTACTTC.

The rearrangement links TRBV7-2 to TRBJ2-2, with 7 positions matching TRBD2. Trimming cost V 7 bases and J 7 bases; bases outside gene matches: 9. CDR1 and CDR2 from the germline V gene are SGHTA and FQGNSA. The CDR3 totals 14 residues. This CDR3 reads CASKIVGEGGELFF. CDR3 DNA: TGTGCCAGCAAGATCGTTGGGGAGGGCGGGGAGCTGTTTTTT.

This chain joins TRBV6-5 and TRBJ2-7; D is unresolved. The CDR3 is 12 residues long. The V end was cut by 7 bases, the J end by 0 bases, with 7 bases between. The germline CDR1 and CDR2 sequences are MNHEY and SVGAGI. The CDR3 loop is CASKRSSYEQYV. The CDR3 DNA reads TGTGCCAGCAAGCGTAGCTCCTACGAGCAGTACGTC.

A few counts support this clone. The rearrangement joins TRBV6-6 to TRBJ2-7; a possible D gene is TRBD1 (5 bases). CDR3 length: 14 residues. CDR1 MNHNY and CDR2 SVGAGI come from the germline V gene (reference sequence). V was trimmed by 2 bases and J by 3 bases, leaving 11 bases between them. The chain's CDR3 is CASSYGQTNYEQYV. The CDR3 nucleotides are TGTGCCAGCAGTTACGGACAAACAAACTACGAGCAGTACGTC.

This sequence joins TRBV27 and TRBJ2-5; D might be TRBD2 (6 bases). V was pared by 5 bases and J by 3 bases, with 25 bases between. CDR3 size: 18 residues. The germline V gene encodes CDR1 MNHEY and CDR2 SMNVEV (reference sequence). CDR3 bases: TGTGCCAGCAGTCCCACTCCTCCCCTAGCGAGGTACGAAGAGACCCAGTACTTC. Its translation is CASSPTPPLARYEETQYF.

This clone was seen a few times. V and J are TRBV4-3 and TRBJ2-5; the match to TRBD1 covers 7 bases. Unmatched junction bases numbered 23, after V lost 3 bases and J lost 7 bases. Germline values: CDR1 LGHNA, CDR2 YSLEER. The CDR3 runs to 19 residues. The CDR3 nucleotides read TGCGCCAGCAGCCAGGGATGGGATCCACAGGGGTACCGGGTATGGACCCAGTACTTC. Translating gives CASSQGWDPQGYRVWTQYF.

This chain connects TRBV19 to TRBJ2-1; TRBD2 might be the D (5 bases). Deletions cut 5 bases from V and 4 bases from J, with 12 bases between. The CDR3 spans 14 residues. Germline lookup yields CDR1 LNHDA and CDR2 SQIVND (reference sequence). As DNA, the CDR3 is TGTGCCAGTAGTGTCTCGGGATTGTACAATGAGCAGTTCTTC. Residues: CASSVSGLYNEQFF.

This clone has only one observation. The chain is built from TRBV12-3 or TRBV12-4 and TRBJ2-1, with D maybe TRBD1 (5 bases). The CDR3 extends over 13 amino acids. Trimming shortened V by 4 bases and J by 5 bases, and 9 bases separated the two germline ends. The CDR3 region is CASSSRQNNEQFF. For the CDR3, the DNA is TGTGCCAGCAGTTCCAGACAGAACAATGAGCAGTTCTTC.